One T cell receptor beta chain is described in this entry. This record belongs to a study of identical twins. TCRdb called the 5' RACE reads again in MiXCR, with one record for every CDR3 protein. The top ten clones hold about 0.54% of a sample with approximately 470,000 distinct CDR3 sequences, approximately 15% of them seen once. The CDR3 has 16 amino acids. Germline lookup yields CDR1 SGDLS and CDR2 YYNGEE. Trimming pared 0 bases from V and 2 bases from J, leaving 12 bases between. This sample also appeared in a second study, on yellow fever vaccine responses in identical twins.

Sequencing used CD4+ T cells sorted from blood. V is TRBV9 and J is TRBJ1-5; D gene uncertain. The clonotype originates from a woman between 18 and 30 years old in good health. CDR3 sequence: CASSVDVGLGNQPQHF. For the CDR3, the DNA is TGTGCCAGCAGCGTAGATGTAGGGCTGGGCAATCAGCCCCAGCATTTT.